The entry that follows covers one T cell receptor beta chain sequence. Antigen specificity is unknown. TCRdb's table, derived via immunoSEQ multiplex PCR, lists solely in-frame clones and lacks some. The data show about 39,000 clones, 70% to 90% seen once. V trimming: 0 bases; J trimming: 4 bases; junction bases outside the gene matches: 7. The CDR3 is made up of 16 amino acids. From germline, CDR1 is SGHRS and CDR2 YFSETQ. These data come from a study of OX40 agonist ivuxolimab in advanced cancers. About the research overall: Patients received intravenous ivuxolimab every 2 weeks at 0.01 to 10 mg/kg. Study findings and constraints: Low levels of normalized T-cell clonal expansion also appeared in some nonresponders. On average, a greater number of expanded clones characterised CD8+ T cells relative to CD4+.

Autoimmune disease history or systemic immunosuppression was exclusionary. This sequence joins TRBV5-1 and TRBJ2-3; TRBD2 agrees at 8 bases. Sequenced here: CD4+ or CD8+ T cells sorted from blood, sampled in a trial of the OX40 agonist ivuxolimab. The clonotype was recovered from an adult with an advanced solid tumor such as melanoma, head and neck, liver or kidney cancer. The CDR3 DNA reads TGCGCCAGCAGCTTGGGAGCGGGAGTTGGGGCAGATACGCAGTATTTT. Encoded protein: CASSLGAGVGADTQYF.